These 26 T cell receptor beta chains were all obtained from the same sample, sequenced in a study of cytomegalovirus exposure and HLA in healthy donors. The PCR used 60 Vbeta and 13 Jbeta primers. Libraries were prepared by immunoSEQ multiplex PCR; TCRdb keeps only in-frame clonotypes and omits some of them. The table records fewer than 200,000 clones, over 80% of them present only once. Sample: PBMCs. All receptors derive from a male donor in good health and CMV-seronegative.

This clone was counted only a few times. V and J are TRBV18 and TRBJ2-4; unclear D gene. Trimming left V 3 bases short and J 2 bases short, with 11 bases between. This CDR3 region has 15 residues. Germline V gene sequence: CDR1 KGHSH, CDR2 LQKENI. CDR3 nucleotides: TGTGCCAGCTCACCGTTTGGCAGTACCAAAAACATTCAGTACTTC. Translating gives CASSPFGSTKNIQYF.

The chain is built from TRBV7-8 and TRBJ2-7, with 8 bases that match TRBD1. Germline CDR1 reads SGHVS; CDR2 reads FQNEAQ. The CDR3 is 15 amino acids. V lost 7 bases, J lost 0 bases, and 8 bases stayed unmatched. This chain's CDR3 is CASTSDRGISYEQYF. Here the CDR3 DNA reads TGTGCCAGCACCTCTGACAGGGGAATCTCCTACGAGCAGTACTTC.

This chain joins TRBV6-5 and TRBJ1-1; 10 nucleotides align to TRBD1. This CDR3 contains 15 residues. The germline gives CDR1 MNHEY, CDR2 SVGAGI. The J segment lost 1 base and the V segment lost 6 bases, leaving 5 bases of the junction unmatched. The DNA for the CDR3 is TGTGCCAGCAGCAACCGGGACAGGGGGAACACTGAAGCTTTCTTT. Its translation is CASSNRDRGNTEAFF.

This chain links TRBV5-1 with TRBJ2-1, with a possible D match to TRBD1 (5 bases). Germline CDR1 is SGHRS and CDR2 is YFSETQ. This CDR3 spans 15 amino acids. V lost 4 bases and J lost 1, with 12 bases in between. Written as DNA, the CDR3 is TGCGCCAGCAGCCTCGACAGAACTTCCTACAATGAGCAGTTCTTC. Its protein product is CASSLDRTSYNEQFF.

J is TRBJ2-7 and V is TRBV5-1, with unresolved D. CDR1 is SGHRS, CDR2 YFSETQ, per germline. CDR3 size: 13 residues. The V end was cut by 1 base, the J end by 6 bases, with 11 bases between. DNA for the CDR3: TGCGCCAGCAGCTTGAAACCGAGCTGCGAGCAGTACTTC. Its protein is CASSLKPSCEQYF.

The chain combines TRBV6-4 with TRBJ1-1; 11 bases fit TRBD1. Germline lookup yields CDR1 MRHNA and CDR2 SNTAGT. The CDR3 extends over 15 amino acids. V lost 7 bases to trimming and J lost 4 bases; unmatched junction nucleotides: 8. CDR3 in DNA: TGTGCCAGCACCCCCTCCGGGACAGGGGGCACTGAAGCTTTCTTT. Its protein product is CASTPSGTGGTEAFF.

The gene calls are TRBV5-6 and TRBJ2-5, with D tentatively TRBD2 (6 bases). The J call is uncertain, as TRBJ2-7 better fits the DNA end. The germline gives CDR1 SGHDT, CDR2 YYEEEE. The length of the CDR3 is 16 residues. The CDR3 coding sequence is TGTGCCAGCAGCTCGCCGGGACTCAAGAACCTCTACGAGCAGTACTTC. Translating it yields CASSSPGLKNLYEQYF.

The V gene is TRBV30, the J gene TRBJ1-2; TRBD1 agrees at 10 bases. CDR1 GTSNPN and CDR2 SVGIG come from the germline V gene (reference sequence). CDR3 length: 15 residues. V lost 2 bases to trimming and J lost 0 bases; unmatched junction nucleotides: 3. The CDR3 nucleotides read TGTGCCTGGAGTTTGGACAGGGGGTCTAACTATGGCTACACCTTC. Its translation is CAWSLDRGSNYGYTF.

The chain recombines TRBV5-4 with TRBJ2-4; TRBD1 might be the D (5 bases). Germline V gene data show CDR1 as SGHNT and CDR2 as YYREEE (reference sequence). Deletions cut 2 bases from V and 0 bases from J, with 15 bases between. CDR3 length equals 17 residues. CDR3 DNA sequence: TGTGCCAGCAGCTTAGTCGGCCAGGGCTTAGCCAAAAACATTCAGTACTTC. Translation gives CASSLVGQGLAKNIQYF.

In this sample, this clone turned up once. V usage is TRBV14 and J usage is TRBJ2-3; 9 bases fit TRBD1. Germline V gene data show CDR1 as SGHDN and CDR2 as FVKESK. V shed 4 bases, J shed 5 bases, and the junction held 10 bases outside the gene matches. The CDR3 covers 16 residues. CDR3 residues: CASSLWDRAAGDTQYF. The CDR3, as DNA: TGTGCCAGCAGCCTGTGGGACAGGGCGGCGGGAGATACGCAGTATTTT.

The V gene is TRBV29-1, the J gene TRBJ1-5; no reliable D call. CDR1 is SQVTM and CDR2 is ANQGSEA in the germline V gene. The CDR3 is 14 amino acids. Trimming removed 7 bases from V and 1 base from J, with 14 bases in between. DNA for the CDR3: TGCAGCGCTGCGTTCGGAGTCAGCAATCAGCCCCAGCATTTT. It codes for CSAAFGVSNQPQHF. Full variable domain (missing parts from reference TRBV29-1 and TRBJ1-5): SAVISQKPSRDICQRGTSLTIQCQVDSQVTMMFWYRQQPGQSLTLIATANQGSEATYESGFVIDKFPISRPNLTFSTLTVSNMSPEDSSIYLCSAAFGVSNQPQHFGDGTRLSIL.

The chain is built from TRBV9 and TRBJ2-7; 8 nucleotides line up with TRBD1. Trimming cost V 1 base and J 2 bases; bases outside gene matches: 5. The CDR3 is 15 amino acids. Germline assignment: CDR1 SGDLS and CDR2 YYNGEE. CDR3 DNA sequence: TGTGCCAGCAGCGTATCCGGACAGGGACCCTACGAGCAGTACTTC. Residues: CASSVSGQGPYEQYF. The full variable domain, its missing parts supplied by reference TRBV9 and TRBJ2-7, is DSGVTQTPKHLITATGQRVTLRCSPRSGDLSVYWYQQSLDQGLQFLIQYYNGEERAKGNILERFSAQQFPDLHSELNLSSLELGDSALYFCASSVSGQGPYEQYFGPGTRLTVT.

The chain is built from TRBV7-2 and TRBJ1-5; D unclear. The CDR3 is 14 residues long. The ends were cut back, 7 bases at V and 5 bases at J, with 15 bases in the middle. Germline-derived CDR1 and CDR2 are SGHTA and FQGNSA. The CDR3 region is CASTGGNIYQPQHF. In DNA, the CDR3 is TGTGCCAGCACCGGAGGTAATATTTATCAGCCCCAGCATTTT.

The chain has TRBV19 and TRBJ1-5, with unresolved D. The ends were cut back, 4 bases at V and 2 bases at J, with 9 bases in the middle. The V gene's germline CDR1 is LNHDA and CDR2 SQIVND (reference sequence). The CDR3 sequence is 14 residues long. In nucleotides, the CDR3 is TGTGCCAGTAGTAATTACCAGGGCAATCAGCCCCAGCATTTT. It codes for CASSNYQGNQPQHF.

This chain uses TRBV5-8 with TRBJ2-2; TRBD1 is a possible D gene (5 bases). Trimming stripped 0 bases from V and 5 bases from J, with 8 bases between. CDR1 and CDR2 from the germline V gene are SGHTS and YDEGEE. CDR3 length: 14 amino acids. The DNA for the CDR3 is TGTGCCAGCAGCTTGGGGACAAGGACCGGGGAGCTGTTTTTT. This gives the protein CASSLGTRTGELFF.

This clone was picked up a small number of times. The V gene is TRBV6-1, the J gene TRBJ2-7; D is ambiguous. Germline V gene data show CDR1 as MNHNS and CDR2 as SASEGT. The CDR3 consists of 14 residues. The V end was cut by 10 bases, the J end by 5 bases, with 21 bases between. In DNA form, the CDR3 reads TGTGCCATGGCCCTTGACCTACAGTCGCACGAGCAGTACTTC. Amino acid sequence: CAMALDLQSHEQYF.

On this clone: One end of the junction does not line up with germline, which may come from a read error. This rearrangement joins TRBV7-7 to TRBJ2-2; D is ambiguous. Germline loops: CDR1 SSHAT, CDR2 FNYEAQ (reference sequence). The CDR3 totals 13 residues. The CDR3 loop is CASSLAGTGELFF. CDR3 sequence (DNA): TGTGCTAGCAGCTTAGCCGGCACCGGGGAGCTGTTTTTT. Using reference TRBV7-7 and TRBJ2-2 for the parts outside the CDR3, the full variable domain is GAGVSQSPRYKVTKRGQDVTLRCDPISSHATLYWYQQALGQGPEFLTYFNYEAQPDKSGLPSDRFSAERPEGSISTLTIQRTEQRDSAMYRCASSLAGTGELFFGEGSRLTVL.

The gene calls are TRBV27 and TRBJ1-2, with 7 bases lining up with TRBD1. Germline values: CDR1 MNHEY, CDR2 SMNVEV (reference sequence). This CDR3 comprises 16 residues. With V trimmed by 3 bases and J by 7 bases, 14 bases remained unmatched. The CDR3, as DNA: TGTGCCAGCAGTTTCGGGTGGGGCAGGGGGTTCTCTGGCTACACCTTC. Protein: CASSFGWGRGFSGYTF.

The V call is TRBV6-5, the J call TRBJ1-4; maybe TRBD1 (5 bases). This CDR3 is built from 14 residues. The V end was cut by 6 bases, the J end by 8 bases, with 16 bases between. Germline assignment: CDR1 MNHEY and CDR2 SVGAGI. CDR3 residues: CASRRQRGGEKLFF. DNA of the CDR3: TGTGCCAGCAGACGTCAAAGGGGTGGGGAAAAACTGTTTTTT.

This sequence joins TRBV6-5 and TRBJ1-1, with D perhaps TRBD1 (5 bases). Germline V lookup: CDR1 MNHEY, CDR2 SVGAGI. V was trimmed by 6 bases and J by 4 bases, leaving 15 bases between them. This CDR3 spans 14 amino acids. In DNA, the CDR3 is TGTGCCAGCAGCCGGGACTTTAGGGGCACTGAAGCTTTCTTT. It is translated as CASSRDFRGTEAFF.

This chain uses TRBV7-2 with TRBJ1-1; a weak D match, TRBD1 (5 bases). Germline CDR1 reads SGHTA; CDR2 reads FQGNSA. The CDR3 runs to 13 residues. V was pared by 2 bases and J by 3 bases, with 7 bases between. The CDR3 DNA sequence: TGTGCCAGCAGCTTATCCAGGGACACTGAAGCTTTCTTT. This gives the protein CASSLSRDTEAFF.

The DNA for the CDR3 is TGTGCCAGCAGCTCAGCTACTCCGGGGATGGATCGAACAGATACGCAGTATTTT. The encoded protein is CASSSATPGMDRTDTQYF. V is TRBV13 and J is TRBJ2-3, with D possibly being TRBD2 (5 bases). V lost 4 bases to trimming and J lost 3 bases, with 23 bases between them. The CDR3 runs 18 residues. CDR1 and CDR2 from the germline V gene are PRHDT and FYEKMQ (reference sequence).

This clone has only one observation. The chain links TRBV13 to TRBJ2-7; D is undetermined. Germline loops: CDR1 PRHDT, CDR2 FYEKMQ (reference sequence). Trimming pared 0 bases from V and 5 bases from J, leaving 14 bases between. The CDR3 runs to 15 residues. The CDR3 sequence is CASSLGQRRYDEQYF. As DNA, the CDR3 is TGTGCCAGCAGCTTAGGGCAGCGCCGTTACGACGAGCAGTACTTC. Using reference TRBV13 and TRBJ2-7 for the parts outside the CDR3, the full variable domain is AAGVIQSPRHLIKEKRETATLKCYPIPRHDTVYWYQQGPGQDPQFLISFYEKMQSDKGSIPDRFSAQQFSDYHSELNMSSLELGDSALYFCASSLGQRRYDEQYFGPGTRLTVT.

The J gene is TRBJ1-2, the V gene TRBV6-5; D is undetermined. The V end was cut by 4 bases, the J end by 8 bases, with 17 bases between. There are 14 residues in the CDR3. The germline V gene has CDR1 MNHEY and CDR2 SVGAGI. The CDR3 DNA reads as TGTGCCAGCAGTTCAATCGCGGGGTTTGAGGGCTACACCTTC. Amino acid sequence: CASSSIAGFEGYTF.

V and J are TRBV2 and TRBJ1-5; TRBD1 agrees at 10 bases. This CDR3 is 15 amino acids long. Germline trimming cut 4 bases from V and 4 bases from J; bases unmatched to any gene: 4. CDR1 and CDR2 from the germline V gene are SNHLY and FYNNEI. The CDR3 sequence is CASSGTDRGNQPQHF. CDR3 DNA: TGTGCCAGCAGTGGGACGGACAGGGGGAATCAGCCCCAGCATTTT.

The chain combines TRBV25-1 with TRBJ1-2; the match to TRBD1 covers 8 bases. Germline lookup yields CDR1 MGHDK and CDR2 SYGVNS. CDR3 length: 14 residues. V lost 8 bases and J lost 7; bases outside the gene matches: 12. In nucleotides, the CDR3 is TGTGCCAGCTGCCCGCGGACAGGGCTAGGTGGCTACACCTTC. Protein: CASCPRTGLGGYTF.